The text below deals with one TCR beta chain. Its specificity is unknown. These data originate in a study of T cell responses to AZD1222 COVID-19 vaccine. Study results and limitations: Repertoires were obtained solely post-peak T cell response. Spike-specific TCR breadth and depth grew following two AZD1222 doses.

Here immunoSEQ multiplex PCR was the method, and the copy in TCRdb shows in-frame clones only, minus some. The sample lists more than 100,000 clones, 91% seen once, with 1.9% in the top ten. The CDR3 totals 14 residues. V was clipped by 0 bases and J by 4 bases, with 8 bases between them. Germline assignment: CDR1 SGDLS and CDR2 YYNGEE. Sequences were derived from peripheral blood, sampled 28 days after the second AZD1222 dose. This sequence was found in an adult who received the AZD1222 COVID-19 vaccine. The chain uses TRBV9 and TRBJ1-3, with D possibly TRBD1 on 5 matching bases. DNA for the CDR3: TGTGCCAGCAGCGTAGGAGGGGTAGGAAACACCATATATTTT. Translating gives CASSVGGVGNTIYF.